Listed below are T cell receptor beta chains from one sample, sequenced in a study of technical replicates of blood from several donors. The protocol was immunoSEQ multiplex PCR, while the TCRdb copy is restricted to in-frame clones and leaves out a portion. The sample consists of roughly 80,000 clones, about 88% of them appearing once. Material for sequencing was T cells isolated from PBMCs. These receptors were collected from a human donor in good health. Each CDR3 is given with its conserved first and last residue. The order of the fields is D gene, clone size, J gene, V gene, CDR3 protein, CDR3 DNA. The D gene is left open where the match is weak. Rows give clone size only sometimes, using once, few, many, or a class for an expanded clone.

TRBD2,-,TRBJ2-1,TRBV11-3,CASSLLAGGNEQFF,TGTGCCAGCAGCTTACTCGCGGGAGGTAATGAGCAGTTCTTC
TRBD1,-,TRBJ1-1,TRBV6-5,CASSYRGLRTEAFF,TGTGCCAGCAGTTACAGGGGGCTTAGAACTGAAGCTTTCTTT
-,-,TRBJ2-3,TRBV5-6,CASSISQLVHTQYF,TGTGCCAGCAGCATTTCCCAACTGGTACATACGCAGTATTTT
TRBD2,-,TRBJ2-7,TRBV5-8,CASSLHLAGLYEQYF,TGTGCCAGCAGCTTACATCTAGCGGGACTATACGAGCAGTACTTC
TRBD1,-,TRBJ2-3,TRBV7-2,CASSLDRGTDTQYF,TGTGCCAGCAGCTTGGACAGGGGGACAGATACGCAGTATTTT
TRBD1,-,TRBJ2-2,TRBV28,CASSWETGGVGELFF,TGTGCCAGCAGTTGGGAGACAGGGGGAGTCGGGGAGCTGTTTTTT
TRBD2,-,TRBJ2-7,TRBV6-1,CASSERDYLLQYF,TGTGCCAGCAGTGAACGGGACTACCTTCTGCAGTACTTC
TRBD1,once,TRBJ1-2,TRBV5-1,CASSSDREGGYTF,TGCGCCAGCAGCTCGGACAGGGAGGGCGGCTACACCTTC
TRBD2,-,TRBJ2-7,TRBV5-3,CARSFRGLASSYEQYF,TGTGCCAGAAGCTTTCGGGGACTAGCTTCTTCCTACGAGCAGTACTTC
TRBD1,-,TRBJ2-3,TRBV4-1,CASSPTGYSTDTQYF,TGCGCCAGCAGCCCGACAGGGTATAGCACAGATACGCAGTATTTT
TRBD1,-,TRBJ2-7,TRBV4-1,CASSQVNRDRAYEQYF,TGCGCCAGCAGCCAGGTGAACCGGGACAGGGCCTACGAGCAGTACTTC
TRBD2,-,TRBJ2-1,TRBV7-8,CASSPGLAGGPGPYNEQFF,TGTGCCAGCAGCCCCGGACTAGCGGGAGGGCCGGGACCCTACAATGAGCAGTTCTTC
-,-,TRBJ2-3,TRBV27,CASRSSDTQYF,TGTGCCAGCAGGTCCTCAGATACGCAGTATTTT
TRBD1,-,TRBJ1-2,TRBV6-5,CASSSETGKGYTF,TGTGCCAGCAGTTCCGAGACAGGGAAGGGCTACACCTTC
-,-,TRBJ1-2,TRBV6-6,CASQGNYGYTF,TGTGCCAGTCAGGGTAACTATGGCTACACCTTC
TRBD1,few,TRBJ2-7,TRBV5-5,CASSLDRGYEQYF,TGTGCCAGCAGCTTGGACAGGGGCTACGAGCAGTACTTC
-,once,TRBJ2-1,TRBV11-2,CASSLTTGVMGEQFF,TGTGCCAGCAGCTTAACCACGGGAGTAATGGGTGAGCAGTTCTTC
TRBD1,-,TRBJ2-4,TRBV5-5,CASSQDRVGAKNIQYF,TGTGCCAGCAGCCAAGACAGGGTTGGGGCCAAAAACATTCAGTACTTC
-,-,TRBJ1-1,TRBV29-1,CSGLTVYTEAFF,TGCAGCGGCCTGACAGTTTACACTGAAGCTTTCTTT
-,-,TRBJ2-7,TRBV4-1,CASSPSGLLIYEQYF,TGCGCCAGCAGCCCTTCAGGTCTACTCATCTACGAGCAGTACTTC
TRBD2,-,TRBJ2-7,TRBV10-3,CAISDVLAGRYEQYF,TGTGCCATCAGTGATGTACTAGCGGGAAGATACGAGCAGTACTTC
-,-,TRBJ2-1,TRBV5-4,CASSSPWGRGASGEQFF,TGTGCCAGCAGCTCACCTTGGGGGAGGGGGGCCTCCGGTGAGCAGTTCTTC
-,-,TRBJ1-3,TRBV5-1,CASSLGWRGSGNTIYF,TGCGCCAGCAGCTTAGGCTGGAGGGGCTCTGGAAACACCATATATTTT
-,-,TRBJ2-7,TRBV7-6,CASSLGTTDYEQYF,TGTGCCAGCAGCTTAGGCACGACAGATTACGAGCAGTACTTC
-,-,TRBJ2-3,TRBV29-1,CSLRLGTDTQYF,TGCAGCCTCAGGTTAGGCACAGATACGCAGTATTTT
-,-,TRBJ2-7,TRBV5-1,CASSTHRDVPYEQYF,TGCGCCAGCAGCACACACAGGGACGTCCCCTACGAGCAGTACTTC
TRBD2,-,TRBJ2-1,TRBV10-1,CASSVERELSYNEQFF,TGCGCCAGCAGTGTTGAGCGGGAACTCTCCTACAATGAGCAGTTCTTC
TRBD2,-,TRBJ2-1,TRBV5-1,CASSNYAGGLGEQFF,TGCGCCAGCAGTAACTATGCGGGAGGGCTCGGTGAGCAGTTCTTC
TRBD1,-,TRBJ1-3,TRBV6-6,CASSTSQGSSGNTIYF,TGTGCCAGCAGTACGTCACAGGGGTCCTCTGGAAACACCATATATTTT
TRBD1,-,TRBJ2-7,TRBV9,CASSVSQGARYEQYF,TGTGCCAGCAGCGTCTCACAGGGGGCGCGGTACGAGCAGTACTTC
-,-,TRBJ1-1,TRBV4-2,CASSQERGGTEAFF,TGTGCCAGCAGCCAAGAACGGGGGGGTACTGAAGCTTTCTTT
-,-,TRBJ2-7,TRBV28,CASSAGGGTFYEQYF,TGTGCCAGCAGTGCGGGCGGTGGCACCTTTTACGAGCAGTACTTC
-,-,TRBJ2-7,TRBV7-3,CASSLTPEGNYEQYF,TGTGCCAGCAGCTTAACCCCCGAGGGTAATTACGAGCAGTACTTC
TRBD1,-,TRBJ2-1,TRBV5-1,CASSLETGIEQFF,TGCGCCAGCAGCTTGGAGACAGGGATTGAGCAGTTCTTC
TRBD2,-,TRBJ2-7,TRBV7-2,CASSYAGTIISYEQYF,TGTGCCAGCAGCTATGCCGGGACTATCATTTCCTACGAGCAGTACTTC
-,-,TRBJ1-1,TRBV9,CASSVGGHTEAFF,TGTGCCAGCAGCGTAGGAGGTCACACTGAAGCTTTCTTT
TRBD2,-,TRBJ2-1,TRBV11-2,CASSLDLAGGTNEQFF,TGTGCCAGCAGCTTAGACCTAGCGGGGGGGACCAATGAGCAGTTCTTC
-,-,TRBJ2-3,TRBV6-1,CASSDLTDTQYF,TGTGCCAGCAGTGACCTCACAGATACGCAGTATTTT
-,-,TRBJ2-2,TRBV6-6,CASSLSGNTGELFF,TGTGCCAGCAGCCTTAGCGGGAACACCGGGGAGCTGTTTTTT
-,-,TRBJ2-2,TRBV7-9,CASSLRELTGELFF,TGTGCCAGCAGCTTACGGGAGCTAACCGGGGAGCTGTTTTTT
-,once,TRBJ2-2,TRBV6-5,CASSYKLNTGELFF,TGTGCCAGCAGTTATAAGCTAAACACCGGGGAGCTGTTTTTT
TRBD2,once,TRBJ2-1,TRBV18,CASSASGNYNEQFF,TGTGCCAGCTCAGCTAGCGGGAATTACAATGAGCAGTTCTTC